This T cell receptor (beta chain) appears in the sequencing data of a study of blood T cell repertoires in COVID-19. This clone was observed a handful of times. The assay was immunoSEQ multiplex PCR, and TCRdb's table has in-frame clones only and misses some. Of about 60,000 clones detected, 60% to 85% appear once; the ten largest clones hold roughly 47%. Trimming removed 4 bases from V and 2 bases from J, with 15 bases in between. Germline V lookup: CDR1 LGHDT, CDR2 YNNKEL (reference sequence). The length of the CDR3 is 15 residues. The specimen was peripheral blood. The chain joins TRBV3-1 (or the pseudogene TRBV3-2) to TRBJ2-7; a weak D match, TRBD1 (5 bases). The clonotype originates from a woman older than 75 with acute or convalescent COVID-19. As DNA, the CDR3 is TGTGCCAGCAGCCTCGGACACCAACTCACCTACGAGCAGTACTTC. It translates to CASSLGHQLTYEQYF.